Given below is one TCR beta chain in context. Its binding antigen is unknown. No clone much larger than this one lies a single base away; base qualities are absent. Reading from cysteine to phenylalanine, the CDR3 counts 14 amino acids. The CDR3 DNA has 42 bases and is translated from base 1. Per the germline V gene, SNHLY is the CDR1 and FYNNEI is the CDR2. V is pared back by 4 bases and J by 0 bases, with 10 bases lying between the germline termini. The data were obtained in a study of lymphopenia after photon versus proton radiotherapy (dated by TCRdb to the late 2010s). With regard to the full study: Photon and proton radiation therapy were compared by the study for their immunological effects in patients with gastrointestinal tumors who developed high-grade lymphopenia. The cohort included under 25 patients with gastrointestinal tumors who developed lymphopenia after receiving either photon or proton therapy. The goal of the study was to characterize the differences between the two radiation modalities in how they affect the immune system.

Library preparation was by the immunoSEQ multiplex PCR assay. Alongside multiparametric flow cytometry, deep sequencing of rearranged TCR beta loci was used to profile the T cell repertoires. In TCRdb, the immuneACCESS table is reduced to in-frame sequences with V and J assigned. These tables do not hold every clone; where another copy was compared, an unresolved V gene accounts for under half, and the others remain unexplained. A total of fewer than 65,000 clones appear in this sample, around 85% of them only once. About 2.5% of the sample goes to the ten largest clones. The paper's findings and limits, for the study overall: The survival association was assessed only in patients who died, and the authors presented better survival with proton therapy as a possibility rather than a demonstrated result. Once the lymphocyte count had reached its nadir, the repertoires of photon-treated patients showed oligoclonal expansion, particularly of CD8+ Temra cells, and this expansion drove the decline in diversity. During treatment, patients who received proton therapy stayed relatively stable, whereas patients who received photon therapy lost naive T cells and TCR diversity and gained effector/memory populations. Across the cohort, among patients who died, a greater drop in TCR diversity after the nadir was inversely correlated with overall survival time.

This clonotype originated in a man in his forties with gastric cancer. The sample in question was peripheral blood, obtained from a patient treated with photon-based radiotherapy. The rearranged segments are TRBV2 and TRBJ2-7, and TRBD1 may be the D gene, going by 5 matching bases. The CDR3 protein is CASSVGHRSYEQYF. The sequence in DNA is TGTGCCAGCAGTGTCGGACACCGCTCCTACGAGCAGTACTTC.